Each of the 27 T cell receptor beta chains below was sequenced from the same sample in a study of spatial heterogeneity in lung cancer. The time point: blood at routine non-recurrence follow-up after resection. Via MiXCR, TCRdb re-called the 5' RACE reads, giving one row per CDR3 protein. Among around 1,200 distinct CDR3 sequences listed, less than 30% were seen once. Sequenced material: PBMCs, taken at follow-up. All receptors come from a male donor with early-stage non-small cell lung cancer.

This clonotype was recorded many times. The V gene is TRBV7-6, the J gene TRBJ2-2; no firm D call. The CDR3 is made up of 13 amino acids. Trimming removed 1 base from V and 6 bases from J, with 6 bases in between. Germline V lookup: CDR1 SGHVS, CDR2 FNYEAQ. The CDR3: CASSLVAAGELFF. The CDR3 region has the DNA TGTGCCAGCAGCTTAGTAGCAGCCGGGGAGCTGTTTTTT.

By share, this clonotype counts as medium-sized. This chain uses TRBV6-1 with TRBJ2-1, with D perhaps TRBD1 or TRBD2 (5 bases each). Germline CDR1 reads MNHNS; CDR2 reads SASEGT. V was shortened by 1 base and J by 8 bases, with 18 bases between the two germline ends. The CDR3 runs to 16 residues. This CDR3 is CASSEGMGLAADEQFF. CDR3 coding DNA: TGTGCCAGCAGTGAAGGGATGGGGCTAGCTGCGGATGAGCAGTTCTTC.

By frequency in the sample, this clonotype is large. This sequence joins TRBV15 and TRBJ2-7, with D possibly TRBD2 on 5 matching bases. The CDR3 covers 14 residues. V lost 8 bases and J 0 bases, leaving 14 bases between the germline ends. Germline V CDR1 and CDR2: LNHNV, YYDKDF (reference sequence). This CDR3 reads CATGGWGVSYEQYF. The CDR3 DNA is TGTGCCACCGGCGGTTGGGGAGTCTCCTACGAGCAGTACTTC.

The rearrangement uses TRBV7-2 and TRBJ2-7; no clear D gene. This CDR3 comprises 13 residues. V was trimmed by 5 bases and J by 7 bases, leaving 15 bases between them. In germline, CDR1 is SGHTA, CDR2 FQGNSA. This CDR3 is CASSPQELGEQYF. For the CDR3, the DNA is TGTGCCAGCAGCCCTCAGGAGTTGGGTGAGCAGTACTTC.

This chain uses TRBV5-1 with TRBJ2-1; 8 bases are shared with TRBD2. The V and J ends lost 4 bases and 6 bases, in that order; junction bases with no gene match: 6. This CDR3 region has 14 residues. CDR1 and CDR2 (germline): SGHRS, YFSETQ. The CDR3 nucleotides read TGCGCCAGCAGCGAGGGACTAGGCGGCAATGAGCAGTTCTTC. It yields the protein CASSEGLGGNEQFF. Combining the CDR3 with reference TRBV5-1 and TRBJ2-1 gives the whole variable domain KAGVTQTPRYLIKTRGQQVTLSCSPISGHRSVSWYQQTPGQGLQFLFEYFSETQRNKGNFPGRFSGRQFSNSRSEMNVSTLELGDSALYLCASSEGLGGNEQFFGPGTRLTVL.

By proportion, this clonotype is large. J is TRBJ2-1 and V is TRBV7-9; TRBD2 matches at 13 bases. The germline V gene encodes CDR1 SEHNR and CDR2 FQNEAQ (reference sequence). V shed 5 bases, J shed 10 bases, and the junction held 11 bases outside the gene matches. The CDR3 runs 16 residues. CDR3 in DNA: TGTGCCAGCAGCCCCCTGAGACTAGCGGGAGGCGGGGAGCAGTTCTTC. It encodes CASSPLRLAGGGEQFF.

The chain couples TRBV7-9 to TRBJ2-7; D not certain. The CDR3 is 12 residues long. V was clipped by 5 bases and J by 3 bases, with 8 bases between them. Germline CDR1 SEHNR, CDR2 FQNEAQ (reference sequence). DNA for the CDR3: TGTGCCAGCAGCGACGACTTCTACGAGCAGTACTTC. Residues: CASSDDFYEQYF.

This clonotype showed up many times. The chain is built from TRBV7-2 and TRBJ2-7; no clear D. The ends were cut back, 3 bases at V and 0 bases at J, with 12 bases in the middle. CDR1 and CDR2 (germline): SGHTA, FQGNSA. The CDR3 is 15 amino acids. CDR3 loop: CASSFGGASSYEQYF. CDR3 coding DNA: TGTGCCAGCAGCTTTGGTGGCGCCAGCTCCTACGAGCAGTACTTC.

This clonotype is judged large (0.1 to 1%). The CDR3, as DNA: TGCGCCAGCACCCCCTTCGATCTAGCAGACACCGGGGAGCTGTTTTTT. Translation gives CASTPFDLADTGELFF. V is TRBV5-1 and J is TRBJ2-2, with D tentatively TRBD2 (5 bases). Trimming removed 6 bases at V and 3 bases at J, with 18 bases between. The germline V gene has CDR1 SGHRS and CDR2 YFSETQ. The CDR3 is 16 residues long.

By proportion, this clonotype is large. CDR3 residues: CASSQAGGINNEQFF. CDR3 sequence (DNA): TGTGCCAGCAGCCAAGCGGGAGGCATTAACAATGAGCAGTTCTTC. This chain connects TRBV3-1 to TRBJ2-1, with TRBD2 matching 7 bases. CDR3 length: 15 amino acids. With V trimmed by 1 base and J by 5 bases, 5 bases remained unmatched. Germline V gives CDR1 LGHDT, CDR2 YNNKEL (reference sequence).

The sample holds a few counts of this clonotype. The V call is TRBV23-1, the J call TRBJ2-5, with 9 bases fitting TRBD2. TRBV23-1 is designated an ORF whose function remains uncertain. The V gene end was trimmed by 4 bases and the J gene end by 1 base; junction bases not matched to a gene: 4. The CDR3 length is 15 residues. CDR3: CASSRGSGGQETQYF. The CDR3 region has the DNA TGCGCCAGCAGTCGGGGTAGCGGGGGCCAAGAGACCCAGTACTTC.

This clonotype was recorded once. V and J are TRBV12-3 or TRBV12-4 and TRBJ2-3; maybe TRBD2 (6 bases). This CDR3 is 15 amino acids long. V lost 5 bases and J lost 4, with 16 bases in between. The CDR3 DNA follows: TGTGCCAGCAGTGTAACCGGGACTGGAGCAGATACGCAGTATTTT. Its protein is CASSVTGTGADTQYF.

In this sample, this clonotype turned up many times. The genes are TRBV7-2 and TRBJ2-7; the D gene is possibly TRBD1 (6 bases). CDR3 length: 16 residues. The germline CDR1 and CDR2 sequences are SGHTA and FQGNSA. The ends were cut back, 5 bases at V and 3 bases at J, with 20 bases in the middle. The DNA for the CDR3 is TGTGCCAGCAGCCCGGACAGTGGGGGACCGGTCTACGAGCAGTACTTC. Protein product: CASSPDSGGPVYEQYF.

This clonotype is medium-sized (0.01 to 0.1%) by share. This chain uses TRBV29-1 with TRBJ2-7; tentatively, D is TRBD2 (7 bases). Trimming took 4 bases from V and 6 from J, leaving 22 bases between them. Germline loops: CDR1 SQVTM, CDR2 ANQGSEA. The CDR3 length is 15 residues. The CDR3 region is CSVGGRGGFTSEQYF. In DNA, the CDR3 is TGCAGCGTTGGGGGGCGCGGGGGCTTTACTTCCGAGCAGTACTTC.

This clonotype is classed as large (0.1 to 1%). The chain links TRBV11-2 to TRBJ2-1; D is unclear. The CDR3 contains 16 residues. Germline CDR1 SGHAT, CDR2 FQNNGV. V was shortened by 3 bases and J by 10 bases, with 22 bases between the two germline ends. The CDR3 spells CASSLVRSRSPREQFF. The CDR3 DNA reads TGTGCCAGCAGCTTGGTGCGGAGTCGTAGCCCTAGGGAGCAGTTCTTC.

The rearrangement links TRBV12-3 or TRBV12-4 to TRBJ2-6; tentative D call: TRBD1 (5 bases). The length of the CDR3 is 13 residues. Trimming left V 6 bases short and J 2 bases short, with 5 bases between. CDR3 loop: CASRGPGANVLTF. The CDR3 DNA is TGTGCCAGCAGGGGGCCTGGGGCCAACGTCCTGACTTTC.

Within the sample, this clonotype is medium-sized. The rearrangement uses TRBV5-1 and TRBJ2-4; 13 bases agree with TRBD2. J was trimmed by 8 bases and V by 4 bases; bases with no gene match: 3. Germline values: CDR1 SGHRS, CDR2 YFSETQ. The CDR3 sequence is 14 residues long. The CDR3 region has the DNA TGCGCCAGCAGCCTCGGGACTAGCGGGGACATTCAGTACTTC. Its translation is CASSLGTSGDIQYF.

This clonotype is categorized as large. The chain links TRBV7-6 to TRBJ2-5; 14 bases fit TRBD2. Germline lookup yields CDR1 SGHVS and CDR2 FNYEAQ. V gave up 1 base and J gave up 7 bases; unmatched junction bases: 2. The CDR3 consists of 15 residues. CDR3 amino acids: CASSLDGTSGRTQYF. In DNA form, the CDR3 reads TGTGCCAGCAGCTTAGACGGGACTAGCGGGAGGACCCAGTACTTC. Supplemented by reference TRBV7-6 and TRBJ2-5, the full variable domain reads GAGVSQSPRYKVTKRGQDVALRCDPISGHVSLYWYRQALGQGPEFLTYFNYEAQQDKSGLPNDRFSAERPEGSISTLTIQRTEQRDSAMYRCASSLDGTSGRTQYFGPGTRLLVL.

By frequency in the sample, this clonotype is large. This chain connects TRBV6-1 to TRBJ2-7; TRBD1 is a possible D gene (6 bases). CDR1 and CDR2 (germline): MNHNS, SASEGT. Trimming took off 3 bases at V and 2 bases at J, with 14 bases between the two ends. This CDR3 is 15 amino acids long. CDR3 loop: CASSDRPGQTYEQYF. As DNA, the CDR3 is TGTGCCAGCAGTGACCGACCGGGACAAACCTACGAGCAGTACTTC.

CDR3 residues: CSALLTDTQYF. Here the CDR3 DNA reads TGCAGTGCTCTTCTCACAGATACGCAGTATTTT. The rearrangement links TRBV20-1 to TRBJ2-3; D is unresolved. The CDR3 contains 11 residues. V lost 5 bases and J 2 bases, leaving 5 bases between the germline ends. CDR1 and CDR2 (germline): DFQATT, SNEGSKA (reference sequence).

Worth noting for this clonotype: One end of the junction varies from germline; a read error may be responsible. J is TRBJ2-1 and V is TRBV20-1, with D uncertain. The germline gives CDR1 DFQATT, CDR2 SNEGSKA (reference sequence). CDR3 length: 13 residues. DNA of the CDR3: TGCAGCGCTACCAGCGACCCCTACAATAAGCAGTTCTTC. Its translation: CSATSDPYNKQFF.

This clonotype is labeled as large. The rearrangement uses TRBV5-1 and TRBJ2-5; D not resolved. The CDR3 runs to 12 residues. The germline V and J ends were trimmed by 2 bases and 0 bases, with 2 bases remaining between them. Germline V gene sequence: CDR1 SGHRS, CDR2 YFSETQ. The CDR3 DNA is TGCGCCAGCAGCTTCGACCAAGAGACCCAGTACTTC. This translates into CASSFDQETQYF.

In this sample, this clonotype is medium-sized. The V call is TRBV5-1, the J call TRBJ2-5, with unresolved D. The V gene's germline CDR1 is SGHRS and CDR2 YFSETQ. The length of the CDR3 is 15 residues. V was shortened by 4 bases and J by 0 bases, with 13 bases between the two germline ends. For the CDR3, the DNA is TGCGCCAGCAGCGCAATAGCCGGAAACCAAGAGACCCAGTACTTC. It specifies CASSAIAGNQETQYF. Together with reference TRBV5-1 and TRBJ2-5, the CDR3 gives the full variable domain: KAGVTQTPRYLIKTRGQQVTLSCSPISGHRSVSWYQQTPGQGLQFLFEYFSETQRNKGNFPGRFSGRQFSNSRSEMNVSTLELGDSALYLCASSAIAGNQETQYFGPGTRLLVL.

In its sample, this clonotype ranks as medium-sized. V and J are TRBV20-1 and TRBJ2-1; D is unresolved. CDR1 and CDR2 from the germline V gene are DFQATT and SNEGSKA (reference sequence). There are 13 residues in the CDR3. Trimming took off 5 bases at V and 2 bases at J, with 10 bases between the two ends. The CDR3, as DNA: TGCAGTGCTTTTCGGGCGACCTACAATGAGCAGTTCTTC. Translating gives CSAFRATYNEQFF.

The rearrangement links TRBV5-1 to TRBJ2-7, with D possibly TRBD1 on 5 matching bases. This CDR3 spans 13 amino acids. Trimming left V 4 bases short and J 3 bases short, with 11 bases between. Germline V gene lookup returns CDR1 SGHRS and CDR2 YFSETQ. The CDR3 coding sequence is TGCGCCAGCAGCCCTCAGGGCAACTACGAGCAGTACTTC. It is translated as CASSPQGNYEQYF.

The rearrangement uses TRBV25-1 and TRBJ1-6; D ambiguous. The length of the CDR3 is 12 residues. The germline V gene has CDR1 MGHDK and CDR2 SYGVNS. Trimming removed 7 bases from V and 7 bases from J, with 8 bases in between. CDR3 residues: CASTTTNSPLHF. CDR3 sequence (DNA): TGTGCCAGCACGACGACGAATTCACCCCTCCACTTT.

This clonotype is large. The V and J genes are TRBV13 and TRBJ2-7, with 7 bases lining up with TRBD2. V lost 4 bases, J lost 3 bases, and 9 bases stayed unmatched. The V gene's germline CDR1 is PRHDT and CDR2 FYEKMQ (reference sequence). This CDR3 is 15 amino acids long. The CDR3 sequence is CASSSSPTSLYEQYF. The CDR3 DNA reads TGTGCCAGCAGCTCCTCCCCGACTAGCCTCTACGAGCAGTACTTC.